The clone carrying this T cell receptor beta chain was observed a handful of times. Its antigen is unidentified. These data come from a study of read filtering for tumor transcriptome and immune sequencing. As for the study in general: Among patients, 17 were male and around 15 female, aged about 40 to 90 (mean about 69). Per sample, TCR-region reads ranged about 4.05 to 11 million by IR-seq, about 85 to 1,400 by RNA-seq.

V gave up 4 bases and J gave up 7 bases, with 7 bases separating them. The CDR3 length is 11 residues. Germline V gene sequence: CDR1 SGHTA, CDR2 FQGTGA. Broader study findings: The sorted CD138-negative fraction was a mixed bone marrow immune population, not purified T cells.

This library used around 400 ng RNA and molecular barcoded adaptors spanning alpha/delta and beta/gamma chains. TCRdb re-analysed the reads in MiXCR, keeping a single row per CDR3 protein. The sample lists fewer than 75,000 distinct CDR3 sequences, approximately 22% occurring once. Sequencing was done on a sample of a population of CD138-negative cells sorted from bone marrow. This chain joins TRBV7-3 and TRBJ1-1, with no clear D. This clonotype was sampled from a donor at least 40 years old with multiple myeloma. This CDR3 reads CASSSGSEAFF. DNA for the CDR3: TGTGCCAGCAGCTCGGGCAGTGAAGCTTTCTTT. Full variable domain (remainder filled in from reference TRBV7-3 and TRBJ1-1): GAGVSQTPSNKVTEKGKYVELRCDPISGHTALYWYRQSLGQGPEFLIYFQGTGAADDSGLPNDRFFAVRPEGSVSTLKIQRTERGDSAVYLCASSSGSEAFFGQGTRLTVV.